The 18 T cell receptor beta chains presented below share a single source sample, sequenced in a study of OX40 agonist ivuxolimab in advanced cancers. Using immunoSEQ multiplex PCR, the repertoire was profiled, and TCRdb retains in-frame clones only, with some absent. Among about 80,000 clones listed, 84% were seen once. The specimen comprised CD4+ or CD8+ T cells sorted from blood, sampled in a trial of the OX40 agonist ivuxolimab. All receptors derive from an adult with an advanced solid tumor such as melanoma, head and neck, liver or kidney cancer.

The chain links TRBV7-3 to TRBJ2-1; D is uncertain. Trimming removed 3 bases from V and 8 bases from J, with 11 bases in between. The CDR3 extends over 13 amino acids. The germline CDR1 and CDR2 sequences are SGHTA and FQGTGA. CDR3 coding DNA: TGTGCCAGCAGCTTGGGGAAAGATCATGAGCAGTTCTTC. Protein product: CASSLGKDHEQFF.

The chain has TRBV6-5 and TRBJ2-3; no definite D call. Germline V gene sequence: CDR1 MNHEY, CDR2 SVGAGI. With 2 bases removed from V and 0 bases from J, the gap between germline ends came to 9 bases. The CDR3 covers 15 residues. In nucleotides, the CDR3 is TGTGCCAGCAGTTACGAGGACGTCAGCACAGATACGCAGTATTTT. Amino acids: CASSYEDVSTDTQYF.

The chain recombines TRBV7-6 with TRBJ1-1, with a tentative D call TRBD1 (5 bases). Germline V gives CDR1 SGHVS, CDR2 FNYEAQ. The length of the CDR3 is 15 residues. V shed 5 bases and J shed 5 bases, with 18 bases lying between them. The DNA for the CDR3 is TGTGCCAGCAGCCTACCGGTTGGGGGATGGACTGAAGCTTTCTTT. Translating it yields CASSLPVGGWTEAFF.

The rearrangement links TRBV5-6 to TRBJ1-6; possible D gene TRBD1, 6 bases. Germline CDR1 is SGHDT and CDR2 is YYEEEE. V lost 1 base, J lost 9 bases, and 11 bases lay in between. CDR3 length: 14 amino acids. CDR3 protein: CASSLTGRGSPLHF. The CDR3 DNA follows: TGTGCCAGCAGCTTGACAGGGAGGGGTTCACCCCTCCACTTT.

This chain connects TRBV7-9 to TRBJ1-1, with a weak D call TRBD1 (5 bases). CDR1 and CDR2 (germline): SEHNR, FQNEAQ (reference sequence). This CDR3 spans 11 amino acids. The V end was cut by 1 base, the J end by 11 bases, with 8 bases between. This chain's CDR3 is CASSLGGIAFF. CDR3 DNA sequence: TGTGCCAGCAGCTTAGGGGGGATTGCTTTCTTT.

Here the CDR3 reads CSVEVFELSSTDTQYF. In nucleotides, the CDR3 is TGCAGCGTTGAAGTTTTCGAGCTCTCGAGCACAGATACGCAGTATTTT. This sequence joins TRBV29-1 and TRBJ2-3; D is ambiguous. The V and J ends lost 1 base and 0 bases respectively, with 14 bases between them. The V gene's germline CDR1 is SQVTM and CDR2 ANQGSEA. This CDR3 has 16 residues.

Only one count was recorded for this clone. The J gene is TRBJ1-4, the V gene TRBV27, with D unclear. Germline V gene lookup returns CDR1 MNHEY and CDR2 SMNVEV (reference sequence). Trimming shortened V by 4 bases and J by 8 bases, and 8 bases separated the two germline ends. This CDR3 has 12 amino acids. CDR3 in DNA: TGTGCCAGCAGTTCTCCGGGAGAAAAACTGTTTTTT. It translates to CASSSPGEKLFF.

The genes are TRBV6-5 and TRBJ2-3; TRBD2 matches at 7 bases. V lost 0 bases to trimming and J lost 3 bases; unmatched junction nucleotides: 3. There are 15 residues in the CDR3. CDR1 and CDR2 from the germline V gene are MNHEY and SVGAGI. The CDR3 region has the DNA TGTGCCAGCAGTTACTCGGCGGGAGAGACAGATACGCAGTATTTT. Protein: CASSYSAGETDTQYF.

The chain is built from TRBV27 and TRBJ1-2; D gene unclear. V shed 6 bases and J shed 4 bases, with 24 bases lying between them. CDR1 is MNHEY and CDR2 is SMNVEV in the germline V gene (reference sequence). The CDR3 runs 17 residues. This CDR3 reads CASSFSPPQRILYGYTF. The CDR3 nucleotides read TGTGCCAGCAGCTTCTCCCCTCCTCAGAGAATACTCTATGGCTACACCTTC.

Here the CDR3 DNA reads TGTGCCAGCAGCGGGAGGGGACTAGCGGCTGAATACAATGAGCAGTTCTTC. Translating gives CASSGRGLAAEYNEQFF. J is TRBJ2-1 and V is TRBV9; TRBD2 matches at 11 bases. Germline values: CDR1 SGDLS, CDR2 YYNGEE. The CDR3 is 17 residues long. Trimming cost V 3 bases and J 4 bases; bases outside gene matches: 9. Full variable domain (rest looked up from reference TRBV9 and TRBJ2-1): DSGVTQTPKHLITATGQRVTLRCSPRSGDLSVYWYQQSLDQGLQFLIQYYNGEERAKGNILERFSAQQFPDLHSELNLSSLELGDSALYFCASSGRGLAAEYNEQFFGPGTRLTVL.

V is TRBV28 and J is TRBJ2-4; D remains ambiguous. V was trimmed by 7 bases and J by 3 bases, leaving 10 bases between them. The CDR3 is 13 amino acids. CDR1 MDHEN and CDR2 SYDVKM come from the germline V gene. The CDR3 reads CASTAAVKNIQYF. CDR3 nucleotides: TGTGCCAGCACCGCGGCGGTCAAAAACATTCAGTACTTC. Full variable domain (remainder filled in from reference TRBV28 and TRBJ2-4): DVKVTQSSRYLVKRTGEKVFLECVQDMDHENMFWYRQDPGLGLRLIYFSYDVKMKEKGDIPEGYSVSREKKERFSLILESASTNQTSMYLCASTAAVKNIQYFGAGTRLSVL.

The rearrangement joins TRBV10-3 to TRBJ1-2; D call uncertain. Germline lookup yields CDR1 ENHRY and CDR2 SYGVKD. The germline V and J ends were trimmed by 0 bases and 4 bases, with 9 bases remaining between them. CDR3 length: 14 residues. The CDR3 here is CAISESGRVYGYTF. In DNA, the CDR3 is TGTGCCATCAGTGAGTCGGGGAGGGTCTATGGCTACACCTTC.

V usage is TRBV5-6 and J usage is TRBJ2-7; perhaps TRBD2 as D (6 bases). The CDR3 has 15 residues. V shed 2 bases and J shed 3 bases, with 15 bases lying between them. The germline gives CDR1 SGHDT, CDR2 YYEEEE. CDR3 loop: CASSFVDRGGYEQYF. Written as DNA, the CDR3 is TGTGCCAGCAGCTTTGTTGATCGGGGAGGCTACGAGCAGTACTTC.

The genes are TRBV5-5 and TRBJ2-6; weak D call: TRBD1 (5 bases). Germline V CDR1 and CDR2: SGHKS, YYEKEE (reference sequence). The V end lost 4 bases, the J end lost 0 bases, and 8 bases lay between the germline ends. CDR3 length equals 15 residues. The CDR3 sequence: CASSIDSSGANVLTF. CDR3 DNA sequence: TGTGCCAGCAGCATCGACAGCTCTGGGGCCAACGTCCTGACTTTC. Based on the CDR3 plus reference TRBV5-5 and TRBJ2-6, the full variable domain is DAGVTQSPTHLIKTRGQQVTLRCSPISGHKSVSWYQQVLGQGPQFIFQYYEKEERGRGNFPDRFSARQFPNYSSELNVNALLLGDSALYLCASSIDSSGANVLTFGAGSRLTVL.

The chain links TRBV5-1 to TRBJ1-1, with a tentative D call TRBD1 (6 bases). The germline V gene encodes CDR1 SGHRS and CDR2 YFSETQ. The CDR3 length is 14 residues. V lost 0 bases to trimming and J lost 3 bases, with 9 bases between them. CDR3 sequence: CASSLARGDTEAFF. In nucleotides, the CDR3 is TGCGCCAGCAGCTTGGCCAGGGGCGACACTGAAGCTTTCTTT.

The chain is built from TRBV5-1 and TRBJ2-5, with 7 bases aligning to TRBD2. The J call is uncertain, as TRBJ2-7 better fits the DNA end. The CDR3 extends over 15 amino acids. Germline V CDR1 and CDR2: SGHRS, YFSETQ. CDR3 bases: TGCGCCAGCAGCTTGGCTAGCGGTTCCTCCTACGAGCAGTACTTC. This gives the protein CASSLASGSSYEQYF.

This chain links TRBV18 with TRBJ2-2, with D perhaps TRBD1 (5 bases). CDR3 length equals 14 residues. Germline CDR1 reads KGHSH; CDR2 reads LQKENI. The germline V and J ends were trimmed by 1 base and 6 bases, with 9 bases remaining between them. Here the CDR3 DNA reads TGTGCCAGCTCACCACTGAAGGGGTCCGGGGAGCTGTTTTTT. The encoded protein is CASSPLKGSGELFF.

The chain carries TRBV5-6 and TRBJ2-3, with 8 bases that match TRBD2. The V segment lost 4 bases and the J segment 6 bases; nucleotides outside the gene matches: 16. CDR1 and CDR2 from the germline V gene are SGHDT and YYEEEE. This CDR3 contains 17 residues. The CDR3 nucleotides read TGTGCCAGCAGCGCAGTCCCGGGACTAGGGATTTACGATACGCAGTATTTT. Translation gives CASSAVPGLGIYDTQYF.